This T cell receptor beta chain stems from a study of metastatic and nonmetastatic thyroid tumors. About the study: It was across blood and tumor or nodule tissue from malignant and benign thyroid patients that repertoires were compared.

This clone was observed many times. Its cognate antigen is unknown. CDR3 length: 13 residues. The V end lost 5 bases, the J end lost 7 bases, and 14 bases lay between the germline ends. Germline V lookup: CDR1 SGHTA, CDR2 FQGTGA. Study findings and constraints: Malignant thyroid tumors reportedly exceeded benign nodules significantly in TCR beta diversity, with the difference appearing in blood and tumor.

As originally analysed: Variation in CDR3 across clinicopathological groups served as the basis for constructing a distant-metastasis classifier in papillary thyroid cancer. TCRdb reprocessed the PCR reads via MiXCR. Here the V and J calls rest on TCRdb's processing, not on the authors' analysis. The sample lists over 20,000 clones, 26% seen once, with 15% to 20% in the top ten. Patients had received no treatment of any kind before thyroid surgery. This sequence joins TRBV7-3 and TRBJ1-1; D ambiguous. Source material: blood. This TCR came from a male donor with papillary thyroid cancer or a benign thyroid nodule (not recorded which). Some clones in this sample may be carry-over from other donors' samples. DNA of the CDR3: TGTGCCAGCAGCGAATCCCCCTTAGGTGAAGCTTTCTTT. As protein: CASSESPLGEAFF.